This T cell receptor beta chain came from a study of neurological immune-mediated disorders. Points from the study as a whole: None of the CDR3 amino acid sequences of expanded clones were shared across subjects, and this suggested private repertoires in all groups.

TCRdb called the 5' RACE reads again in MiXCR, with one record for every CDR3 protein. The data hold fewer than 70,000 distinct CDR3 sequences, with around 9.7% observed a single time. The CDR3 runs 12 residues. Trimming left V 7 bases short and J 5 bases short, with 8 bases between. Looked up from germline, CDR1 is MDHEN and CDR2 is SYDVKM. Time point described: longitudinal time-point 2. PBMCs stored at -80 C, numbering 2 million, were the origin of the unsorted libraries. A remark on this clonotype: What it recognizes is unknown.

This receptor was obtained from a man aged 25 to 40 in good health. Sequenced: PBMCs. V gene TRBV28 combines with J gene TRBJ2-2; D unresolved. CDR3 loop: CASNPLTGELFF. CDR3 bases: TGTGCCAGCAACCCACTAACCGGGGAGCTGTTTTTT.